These 18 T cell receptor beta chains originate from one sample sequenced in a study of T-cell reconstitution after alpha-beta-depleted transplantation in children. Preparation of the TCRbeta library involved a method that used unique molecular identifiers. TCRdb recomputed calls from the PCR reads with MiXCR, one row per CDR3 protein. This table holds around 490,000 distinct CDR3 sequences, 11% found once. The sequencing used PBMCs, mostly from graft donor cells, collected 180 days after TCRalphabeta/CD19-depleted stem cell transplant. Receptor source: a female patient between 2 and 15 years old who had a stem cell transplant for aplastic anemia, so the T cells may come from the graft donor.

V and J are TRBV9 and TRBJ2-6; no definite D call. CDR3 size: 15 residues. Per germline, CDR1 SGDLS and CDR2 YYNGEE. V was cut by 0 bases and J by 5 bases, with 9 bases left in between. In DNA form, the CDR3 reads TGTGCCAGCAGCGTAGAGGATATCCGGGCCAACGTCCTGACTTTC. Translation gives CASSVEDIRANVLTF.

This rearrangement joins TRBV12-3 or TRBV12-4 to TRBJ1-1; weak D call: TRBD1 (6 bases). V shed 7 bases and J shed 3 bases, with 24 bases lying between them. The CDR3 runs to 17 residues. CDR3 in DNA: TGTGCCAGCACCAGGGACAAAGTAGGGGTAGCGGACACTGAAGCTTTCTTT. It is translated as CASTRDKVGVADTEAFF.

The J gene is TRBJ2-7, the V gene TRBV7-9; 7 nucleotides match TRBD1. Germline V CDR1 and CDR2: SEHNR, FQNEAQ (reference sequence). The J segment lost 4 bases and the V segment lost 3 bases, leaving 12 bases of the junction unmatched. This CDR3 contains 16 residues. DNA of the CDR3: TGTGCCAGCAGCTTCACAGGGGTAAGGGATTCTTACGAGCAGTACGTC. It yields the protein CASSFTGVRDSYEQYV.

The rearrangement uses TRBV6-2 or TRBV6-3 and TRBJ2-7; no reliable D call. The CDR3 sequence is 13 residues long. The ends were cut back, 5 bases at V and 3 bases at J, with 11 bases in the middle. CDR1 and CDR2 (germline): MNHEY, SVGEGT. The CDR3: CASSMGLHYEQYF. As DNA, the CDR3 is TGTGCCAGCAGTATGGGTCTCCACTACGAGCAGTACTTC.

This clonotype is large. J is TRBJ2-1 and V is TRBV7-9; D is possibly TRBD1 (7 bases). Germline V gene lookup returns CDR1 SEHNR and CDR2 FQNEAQ (reference sequence). V shed 6 bases and J shed 8 bases, with 11 bases lying between them. CDR3 length: 12 residues. In nucleotides, the CDR3 is TGTGCCAGCAGATCCAGGGGGGATGAGCAGTTCTTC. This sequence encodes CASRSRGDEQFF.

In DNA, the CDR3 is TGTGCCAGCAGCTGGGACAGGGTTCGGACGGCTTTCTTT. Its protein product is CASSWDRVRTAFF. The J gene is TRBJ1-1, the V gene TRBV11-1, with TRBD1 matching over 9 bases. The CDR3 is made up of 13 amino acids. From germline, CDR1 is SGHAT and CDR2 FQDESV (reference sequence). Trimming at V came to 4 bases and at J to 11 bases, leaving 8 bases not matched to a gene. Full variable domain (rest looked up from reference TRBV11-1 and TRBJ1-1): EAEVAQSPRYKITEKSQAVAFWCDPISGHATLYWYRQILGQGPELLVQFQDESVVDDSQLPKDRFSAERLKGVDSTLKIQPAELGDSAMYLCASSWDRVRTAFFGQGTRLTVV.

CDR3 DNA: TGTGCCAGCTATCAGCCCCACAATGAGCAGTTCTTC. It translates to CASYQPHNEQFF. The chain employs TRBV2 and TRBJ2-1; D unclear. The V and J ends lost 8 bases and 5 bases respectively, with 10 bases between them. From germline, CDR1 is SNHLY and CDR2 FYNNEI. The CDR3 spans 12 residues. The full variable domain, in which reference TRBV2 and TRBJ2-1 provide the parts outside the CDR3, is EPEVTQTPSHQVTQMGQEVILRCVPISNHLYFYWYRQILGQKVEFLVSFYNNEISEKSEIFDDQFSVERPDGSNFTLKIRSTKLEDSAMYFCASYQPHNEQFFGPGTRLTVL.

At least ten counts were recorded for this clonotype. CDR3 nucleotide sequence: TGCGCCAGCAGCCCGGACGGGGCCTATGGCTACACCTTC. Translated, it gives CASSPDGAYGYTF. This rearrangement joins TRBV5-1 to TRBJ1-2; maybe TRBD1 (5 bases). This CDR3 comprises 13 residues. Trimming took off 4 bases at V and 4 bases at J, with 11 bases between the two ends. Germline CDR1 and CDR2: SGHRS and YFSETQ.

Comments on this clonotype: At one end the junction does not follow the germline gene, possibly because of a read error. The genes are TRBV7-2 and TRBJ2-1; 11 bases are a match to TRBD2. Germline-derived CDR1 and CDR2 are SGHTA and FQGNSA. The length of the CDR3 is 17 residues. CDR3 protein: CATSSWGTSGPYNEQFF. For the CDR3, the DNA is TGTGCCACCAGCTCATGGGGGACTAGCGGTCCCTACAATGAGCAGTTCTTC.

The chain employs TRBV4-3 and TRBJ2-1; no clear D gene. Germline CDR1 LGHNA, CDR2 YSLEER. V was shortened by 3 bases and J by 0 bases, with 9 bases between the two germline ends. The CDR3 covers 15 residues. CDR3 sequence: CASSQAESSYNEQFF. The CDR3 DNA sequence: TGCGCCAGCAGCCAGGCTGAAAGCTCCTACAATGAGCAGTTCTTC.

The CDR3 nucleotides are TGTGCCAGCAGTTCGCCCTGGGTCCCCCATGAGCAGTTCTTC. It is translated as CASSSPWVPHEQFF. This chain uses TRBV12-3 or TRBV12-4 with TRBJ2-1; D is ambiguous. V was shortened by 4 bases and J by 8 bases, with 15 bases between the two germline ends. The CDR3 spans 14 residues.

At least ten counts were recorded for this clonotype. J is TRBJ1-1 and V is TRBV5-1, with 9 bases that match TRBD1. Germline CDR1 reads SGHRS; CDR2 reads YFSETQ. The CDR3 totals 14 residues. After removal of 4 bases from V and 5 bases from J, the junction contained 6 bases not matched to a gene. In nucleotides, the CDR3 is TGCGCCAGCAGCAACACAGGGGGCGGGACTGAAGCTTTCTTT. Amino acids: CASSNTGGGTEAFF.

This clonotype was counted between two and nine times. The chain employs TRBV5-1 and TRBJ2-7, with TRBD1 identical over 10 bases. The CDR3 loop spans 14 amino acids. Losses at the gene ends were 4 bases for V and 6 bases for J; bases not matched to a gene: 7. Germline CDR1 SGHRS, CDR2 YFSETQ. The CDR3 DNA is TGCGCCAGCAGCGACAGGGACAGGGGAGGCGAGCAGTACTTC. Translating it yields CASSDRDRGGEQYF.

Worth noting for this clonotype: The junction shows a germline mismatch at one end, possibly a read error. The chain employs TRBV5-1 and TRBJ2-3; 7 nucleotides match TRBD2. Per the germline V gene, CDR1 is SGHRS and CDR2 is YFSETQ. CDR3 length equals 16 residues. As DNA, the CDR3 is TGCGCCAGCAGCTCCGACCGACGGGAGGACACAGATATGCAGTATTTT. Its protein is CASSSDRREDTDMQYF.

This chain connects TRBV6-2 or TRBV6-3 to TRBJ2-1, with a weak D call TRBD2 (5 bases). The CDR3 covers 16 residues. Trimming left V 0 bases short and J 3 bases short, with 12 bases between. CDR1 and CDR2 (germline): MNHEY, SVGEGT. This chain's CDR3 is CASSYSASPLYNEQFF. The CDR3 nucleotides are TGTGCCAGCAGTTACTCGGCTAGCCCTCTCTACAATGAGCAGTTCTTC.

The chain uses TRBV19 and TRBJ2-1; a possible D gene is TRBD2 (6 bases). Trimming pared 6 bases from V and 1 base from J, leaving 16 bases between. The CDR3 is made up of 16 amino acids. Germline V lookup: CDR1 LNHDA, CDR2 SQIVND (reference sequence). CDR3 region: CASRKVLATSYNEQFF. CDR3 DNA: TGTGCCAGTAGAAAAGTTCTAGCGACATCCTACAATGAGCAGTTCTTC.

This clonotype was seen only a few times. The chain has TRBV3-1 and TRBJ1-3; 8 positions agree with TRBD1. The CDR3 totals 15 residues. V shed 4 bases, J shed 5 bases, and the junction held 7 bases outside the gene matches. Germline-derived CDR1 and CDR2 are LGHDT and YNNKEL (reference sequence). The CDR3, as DNA: TGTGCCAGCAGCCGTTTAGGACAGGGACGAAACACCATATATTTT. The encoded protein is CASSRLGQGRNTIYF.

The table lists this clonotype with a few counts. The chain is built from TRBV29-1 and TRBJ2-2, with D unclear. The V gene lost 7 bases and the J gene lost 1 base, with 10 bases spanning the gap. This CDR3 has 13 amino acids. Per the germline V gene, CDR1 is SQVTM and CDR2 is ANQGSEA. For the CDR3, the DNA is TGCAGCGCCCTCAGAGTGAACACCGGGGAGCTGTTTTTT. This translates into CSALRVNTGELFF.